Sequencing of this TCR beta chain was carried out in a study of T cell responses to AZD1222 COVID-19 vaccine. Study-wide findings and caveats: Dominant at 160-218 and 743-854, vaccine-associated CD4 TCRs also spanned spike. Donors were chiefly white British, with a greater number of females, and clonal diversity was perhaps underestimated. Sampled repertoires all dated from after the peak T cell response. Variant regions that are unmutated are reportedly the target of nearly half of spike-specific TCRs.

Libraries were prepared by immunoSEQ multiplex PCR; TCRdb keeps only in-frame clonotypes and omits some of them. The sample has 160,000 or so clones, 87% seen once. On this clone: Its antigen is unidentified.

The CDR3 has 14 amino acids. V was cut by 0 bases and J by 5 bases, with 11 bases left in between. From germline, CDR1 is ENHRY and CDR2 SYGVKD. The receptor was isolated from an adult who received the AZD1222 COVID-19 vaccine. The V call is TRBV10-3, the J call TRBJ2-7; possibly TRBD2 for D (6 bases). The source material was peripheral blood, sampled 28 days after the second AZD1222 dose. The CDR3 loop is CAISESGGSDEQYF. CDR3 bases: TGTGCCATCAGTGAGTCGGGAGGATCCGACGAGCAGTACTTC.